This passage covers 3 T cell receptor beta chains from one sample sequenced in a study of graft-versus-host responses after intestinal transplantation. These receptors' antigens are unknown. TCRdb keeps only in-frame clones here, not all; method: immunoSEQ multiplex PCR. The repertoire holds 80,000 to 95,000 clones, with roughly 90% as singletons. Sequenced here: unstimulated CD4+ T cells sorted from spleen or lymph node cells, sampled before transplant. These receptors were obtained from a human donor who was the organ donor for an intestinal transplant.

V gene TRBV5-1 combines with J gene TRBJ2-1; 8 bases line up with TRBD2. The J segment lost 2 bases and the V segment lost 4 bases, leaving 17 bases of the junction unmatched. This CDR3 has 19 amino acids. CDR1 is SGHRS and CDR2 is YFSETQ in the germline V gene. Here the CDR3 DNA reads TGCGCCAGCAGCCGGGCTAGCGGGTCTATACCTACAGCCTACAATGAGCAGTTCTTC. Protein: CASSRASGSIPTAYNEQFF.

The rearrangement uses TRBV7-2 and TRBJ1-1, with D tentatively TRBD1 (6 bases). There are 18 residues in the CDR3. Germline V gene sequence: CDR1 SGHTA, CDR2 FQGNSA. The V and J ends lost 1 base and 3 bases respectively, with 21 bases between them. The CDR3 nucleotides read TGTGCCAGCAGCTTAGTGGCCATCCAAACAGGGACGGACACTGAAGCTTTCTTT. It specifies CASSLVAIQTGTDTEAFF.

This rearrangement joins TRBV30 to TRBJ2-7; D call uncertain. CDR1 GTSNPN and CDR2 SVGIG come from the germline V gene (reference sequence). V lost 3 bases and J 2 bases, leaving 17 bases between the germline ends. This CDR3 region has 15 residues. Here the CDR3 reads CAWSPGAGWAYEQYF. The CDR3 DNA reads as TGTGCCTGGAGCCCCGGCGCAGGTTGGGCCTACGAGCAGTACTTC.